This T cell receptor (beta chain) was recovered during a study of technical replicates of blood from a few donors (dated 2017 in TCRdb). Remarks on this clone: This clone's antigen is unknown. Base qualities are not at hand, and no much larger clone is one base apart.

The protocol used for the library was the immunoSEQ multiplex PCR assay. TCRdb holds this immuneACCESS table with in-frame rearrangements only. Some clones are missing; in checked studies, unresolved V genes explain under half, and the rest has no known cause. This sample comprises about 83,000 clones, 85% to 95% of them detected only once. Together, the top ten hold around 0.25% of the sample. CDR1 is given as MGHDK and CDR2 as SYGVNS, both from the germline V gene. The CDR3, cysteine through phenylalanine, is 16 amino acids long. Only CDR3 DNA remains: 48 bases, in frame from the first base. Trimming takes 3 bases from V and 2 bases from J, and the germline ends sit 16 bases apart.

The sequenced material came from T cells isolated from PBMCs. The clonotype was recovered from a human donor in good health. The V and J genes are TRBV25-1 and TRBJ1-2; too little of a D gene remains to name it. The DNA sequence reads TGTGCCAGCAGTGATAATGTCAACTTGAAGAACTATGGCTACACCTTC. The translation is CASSDNVNLKNYGYTF.